Listed below are T cell receptor beta chains from one sample, sequenced in a study of cytomegalovirus exposure and HLA in healthy donors. Using immunoSEQ multiplex PCR, the repertoire was profiled, and TCRdb retains in-frame clones only, with some absent. The table records some 140,000 clones, approximately 85% of them present only once. The sequenced sample was PBMCs. These receptors were obtained from a woman aged 25 to 39 in good health and CMV-seronegative. Both conserved end residues are part of each CDR3. The D gene is left open where the match is weak. Only part of the rows carry a size: once, few, many, or a class if the clone is expanded.

j_call v_call cdr3_length d_call clone_size cdr3_aa cdr3_nt
TRBJ2-3 TRBV11-2 19 NA NA CASSLARGGGLIRTDTQYF TGTGCCAGCAGCTTAGCACGTGGGGGGGGGCTGATTAGGACAGATACGCAGTATTTT
TRBJ2-3 TRBV5-1 15 NA NA CASSLGSVVPDTQYF TGCGCCAGCAGCTTGGGTAGTGTCGTTCCAGATACGCAGTATTTT
TRBJ2-2 TRBV7-2 16 NA NA CASSSTIGWSTGELFF TGTGCCAGCAGCTCCACAATCGGGTGGTCCACCGGGGAGCTGTTTTTT
TRBJ1-4 TRBV25-1 15 NA NA CASSAFRGGGEKLFF TGTGCCAGCAGTGCGTTCCGGGGAGGCGGTGAAAAACTGTTTTTT
TRBJ2-3 TRBV27 18 TRBD2 NA CASSLGGLRGGPTDTQYF TGTGCCAGCAGTCTCGGAGGATTACGGGGGGGGCCGACAGATACGCAGTATTTT
TRBJ1-2 TRBV29-1 13 NA NA CSVATSGLGGYTF TGCAGCGTCGCTACCTCGGGGTTGGGTGGCTACACCTTC
TRBJ2-7 TRBV28 17 TRBD1 NA CASSHDGTGHNPYEQYF TGTGCCAGCAGCCATGATGGGACAGGCCATAACCCCTACGAGCAGTACTTC
TRBJ2-7 TRBV5-4 17 TRBD2 NA CASSPGTSGDLFYEQYF TGTGCCAGCAGCCCAGGGACTAGCGGGGATTTATTCTACGAGCAGTACTTC
TRBJ2-1 TRBV30 14 NA NA CAWSAGALYNEQFF TGTGCCTGGAGCGCGGGGGCCCTTTACAATGAGCAGTTCTTC
TRBJ1-6 TRBV19 15 TRBD1 NA CASSPGTAYNSPLHF TGTGCCAGTAGCCCCGGGACAGCCTATAATTCACCCCTCCACTTT
TRBJ2-5 TRBV9 14 NA NA CASSVQAGPGTQYF TGTGCCAGCAGCGTGCAGGCAGGGCCGGGGACCCAGTACTTC
TRBJ1-2 TRBV5-1 14 TRBD1 NA CASSPGQGDYGYTF TGCGCCAGCAGCCCAGGACAGGGGGACTATGGCTACACCTTC
TRBJ2-3 TRBV5-4 16 TRBD2 NA CASSHGLAGVTDTQYF TGTGCCAGCAGCCATGGACTAGCGGGGGTCACAGATACGCAGTATTTT
TRBJ2-3 TRBV4-2 15 TRBD2 NA CASRLAGGLTDTQYF TGTGCCAGCAGACTAGCGGGGGGCCTCACAGATACGCAGTATTTT
TRBJ2-3 TRBV19 15 TRBD2 NA CASSIGGGGRDTQYF TGTGCCAGTAGTATCGGCGGGGGCGGGAGGGATACGCAGTATTTT
TRBJ2-2 TRBV27 16 TRBD2 once CASRLQRRGGTGELFF TGTGCCAGCAGATTACAGCGGCGCGGGGGCACCGGGGAGCTGTTTTTT
TRBJ1-1 TRBV27 13 NA NA CASSVGRRTEAFF TGTGCCAGCAGTGTAGGGCGGAGGACTGAAGCTTTCTTT
TRBJ1-2 TRBV6-6 13 NA NA CASSLTGNYGYTF TGTGCCAGCAGCTTAACAGGGAACTATGGCTACACCTTC
TRBJ1-1 TRBV11-1 16 NA NA CASSLEAGIFNTEAFF TGTGCCAGCAGCTTAGAGGCAGGGATTTTCAACACTGAAGCTTTCTTT
TRBJ2-2 TRBV7-9 15 NA NA CASRKAGMDTGELFF TGTGCCAGCAGAAAGGCAGGAATGGACACCGGGGAGCTGTTTTTT
TRBJ1-3 TRBV6-1 12 NA NA CASTTGGNTIYF TGTGCCAGCACCACCGGGGGAAACACCATATATTTT
TRBJ1-2 TRBV18 14 NA NA CASSRTILNYGYTF TGTGCCAGCTCACGGACAATCTTGAACTATGGCTACACCTTC
TRBJ1-2 TRBV20-1 11 NA NA CSAWVRGGYTF TGCAGTGCCTGGGTCCGGGGTGGCTACACCTTC
TRBJ1-5 TRBV7-9 14 NA NA CASSQAGNNQPQHF TGTGCCAGCAGCCAGGCAGGGAACAATCAGCCCCAGCATTTT
TRBJ1-2 TRBV7-2 14 NA NA CASSFYLGSYGYTF TGTGCCAGCAGCTTTTATCTGGGGAGCTATGGCTACACCTTC
TRBJ2-2 TRBV11-2 13 NA once CASSLLRAGELFF TGTGCCAGCAGCTTATTGAGGGCCGGGGAGCTGTTTTTT
TRBJ1-2 TRBV27 14 NA NA CASSLLGETRGYTF TGTGCCAGCAGTTTATTGGGGGAGACTAGGGGCTACACCTTC
TRBJ1-6 TRBV5-1 13 TRBD1 NA CASWTGDASPLHF TGCGCCAGCTGGACAGGGGACGCTTCACCCCTCCACTTT
TRBJ1-1 TRBV5-1 14 NA NA CASSTSSRNTEAFF TGCGCCAGCAGCACCTCTAGCAGGAACACTGAAGCTTTCTTT
TRBJ2-7 TRBV2 15 NA NA CASSEAEHRTYEQYF TGTGCCAGCAGTGAAGCGGAACACAGGACCTACGAGCAGTACTTC
TRBJ1-2 TRBV19 14 TRBD1 NA CAISDRGRNYGYTF TGTGCCATTTCCGACAGGGGGCGTAACTATGGCTACACCTTC
TRBJ2-5 TRBV7-9 14 NA few CASASEAGEETQYF TGTGCCAGCGCATCTGAGGCAGGGGAAGAGACCCAGTACTTC